The next 9 T cell receptor beta chains were all read from a single sample in a study of identical twins. MiXCR, applied by TCRdb to the 5' RACE reads, yields one record per CDR3 protein. The data show more than 1.5 million distinct CDR3 sequences, 32% seen once. Sequencing was done on a sample of cord blood. These receptors were collected from a newborn girl in good health.

The V gene is TRBV14, the J gene TRBJ2-5, with 7 nucleotides matching TRBD2. This CDR3 contains 14 residues. Germline CDR1 reads SGHDN; CDR2 reads FVKESK. V gave up 8 bases and J gave up 11 bases; unmatched junction bases: 17. Here the CDR3 DNA reads TGTGCCAGCCGTGAAGCGGGACGTAACAATGAGCAGTACTTC. Encoded protein: CASREAGRNNEQYF.

This chain connects TRBV6-6 to TRBJ1-4; D remains ambiguous. Germline V gene lookup returns CDR1 MNHNY and CDR2 SVGAGI (reference sequence). V lost 0 bases to trimming and J lost 10 bases, with 9 bases between them. CDR3 length equals 13 residues. CDR3 coding DNA: TGTGCCAGCAGTTACTCATTCGACGGAAAACTGTTTTTT. It yields the protein CASSYSFDGKLFF.

The chain combines TRBV12-3 or TRBV12-4 with TRBJ2-3; 11 bases agree with TRBD2. There are 17 residues in the CDR3. V lost 3 bases, J lost 2 bases, and 7 bases stayed unmatched. This chain's CDR3 is CASSFVAGGPFTDTQYF. CDR3 coding DNA: TGTGCCAGCAGTTTCGTAGCGGGGGGGCCCTTCACAGATACGCAGTATTTT.

The CDR3 nucleotides read TGCGCCAGCAGCTTGGAGGGACTAGGGGGCAATGAGCAGTACTTC. Amino acids: CASSLEGLGGNEQYF. The V call is TRBV5-1, the J call TRBJ2-7, with D tentatively TRBD2 (8 bases). The germline V and J ends were trimmed by 0 bases and 7 bases, with 17 bases remaining between them. This CDR3 is built from 15 residues. CDR1 SGHRS and CDR2 YFSETQ come from the germline V gene.

This clonotype has just a few counts. This sequence joins TRBV12-3 or TRBV12-4 and TRBJ2-7; 12 nucleotides match TRBD2. TRBJ2-5 matches the DNA end more closely, so the J call is doubtful. The CDR3 runs to 16 residues. CDR3 loop: CASSQPLAGGRKTQYF. The CDR3, as DNA: TGTGCCAGCAGTCAACCCCTAGCGGGAGGGCGGAAGACCCAGTACTTC.

This clonotype came up many times. This chain joins TRBV29-1 and TRBJ1-2; D not certain. V was cut by 3 bases and J by 2 bases, with 7 bases left in between. Germline values: CDR1 SQVTM, CDR2 ANQGSEA. CDR3 length equals 12 residues. The CDR3 nucleotides are TGCAGCGTTGATACCCTAAACTATGGCTACACCTTC. It specifies CSVDTLNYGYTF.

The chain joins TRBV20-1 to TRBJ2-2, with TRBD1 matching over 7 bases. J was trimmed by 4 bases and V by 1 base; bases with no gene match: 3. CDR1 is DFQATT, CDR2 SNEGSKA, per germline (reference sequence). The CDR3 is made up of 14 amino acids. CDR3 sequence: CSARVAGGTGELFF. In DNA form, the CDR3 reads TGCAGTGCTAGAGTAGCAGGGGGCACCGGGGAGCTGTTTTTT.

J is TRBJ2-1 and V is TRBV7-2; 9 nucleotides align to TRBD2. This CDR3 has 17 amino acids. Germline assignment: CDR1 SGHTA and CDR2 FQGNSA. J lost 3 bases, V lost 0 bases, and 6 bases had no gene match. CDR3 loop: CASSLAPGLAFYNEQFF. Written as DNA, the CDR3 is TGTGCCAGCAGCTTAGCCCCGGGACTAGCCTTCTACAATGAGCAGTTCTTC.

This rearrangement joins TRBV25-1 to TRBJ2-1; possibly TRBD2 for D (6 bases). This CDR3 region has 12 residues. Trimming stripped 2 bases from V and 12 bases from J, with 11 bases between. Germline V gene lookup returns CDR1 MGHDK and CDR2 SYGVNS. This CDR3 is CASSEPGTLQFF. The DNA of the CDR3 is TGTGCCAGCAGTGAACCCGGGACTTTGCAGTTCTTC.